Presented here are 8 T cell receptor beta chains from one specimen sequenced in a study of blood T cell repertoires in COVID-19. Method: immunoSEQ multiplex PCR; TCRdb's copy keeps in-frame clones and lacks some. Here the sample spans about 250,000 clones, over 75% being singletons. The sequencing input was PBMCs or T cells enriched from blood (not recorded which). These receptors all stem from a man aged 35 to 55 who had recovered from COVID-19.

This rearrangement joins TRBV28 to TRBJ1-1; D gene unclear. From germline, CDR1 is MDHEN and CDR2 SYDVKM. The CDR3 loop spans 16 amino acids. The V gene lost 5 bases and the J gene lost 0 bases, with 16 bases spanning the gap. The CDR3 sequence is CASSKSGSRMNTEAFF. In DNA, the CDR3 is TGTGCCAGCAGTAAGTCGGGGAGTCGGATGAACACTGAAGCTTTCTTT.

V gene TRBV5-1 combines with J gene TRBJ2-7, with TRBD2 as a possible D gene (6 bases). This CDR3 comprises 17 residues. Germline V gene sequence: CDR1 SGHRS, CDR2 YFSETQ. Trimming stripped 0 bases from V and 5 bases from J, with 21 bases between. CDR3 residues: CASSLARGLVRGHEQYF. CDR3 nucleotide sequence: TGCGCCAGCAGCTTGGCACGGGGGTTAGTACGGGGTCACGAGCAGTACTTC.

This clone was detected a few times. The J gene is TRBJ1-4, the V gene TRBV19; TRBD1 matches 9 bases. Losses at the gene ends were 4 bases for V and 8 bases for J; bases not matched to a gene: 8. Looked up from germline, CDR1 is LNHDA and CDR2 is SQIVND (reference sequence). This CDR3 region has 15 residues. This chain's CDR3 is CASSTTGGAGEKLFF. The CDR3 nucleotides are TGTGCCAGTAGTACTACAGGGGGCGCGGGAGAAAAACTGTTTTTT. Full variable domain (missing parts from reference TRBV19 and TRBJ1-4): DGGITQSPKYLFRKEGQNVTLSCEQNLNHDAMYWYRQDPGQGLRLIYYSQIVNDFQKGDIAEGYSVSREKKESFPLTVTSAQKNPTAFYLCASSTTGGAGEKLFFGSGTQLSVL.

The gene calls are TRBV4-1 and TRBJ2-5; 7 nucleotides match TRBD2. The CDR3 runs 16 residues. The germline gives CDR1 MGHRA, CDR2 YSYEKL. Trimming took 3 bases from V and 4 from J; bases not matched to a gene: 11. The CDR3 reads CASSHSDAGLPETQYF. CDR3 DNA: TGCGCCAGCAGCCATTCTGACGCGGGACTACCAGAGACCCAGTACTTC.

The rearrangement joins TRBV19 to TRBJ1-5, with a tentative D call TRBD1 (5 bases). The CDR3 is 15 residues long. Trimming shortened V by 4 bases and J by 0 bases, and 10 bases separated the two germline ends. Germline V gene data show CDR1 as LNHDA and CDR2 as SQIVND (reference sequence). The CDR3 region is CASSTQVNSNQPQHF. CDR3 coding DNA: TGTGCCAGTAGTACACAGGTGAATAGCAATCAGCCCCAGCATTTT.

The rearrangement links TRBV6-2 or TRBV6-3 to TRBJ2-2; the D gene is possibly TRBD2 (6 bases). The CDR3 sequence is 12 residues long. V lost 4 bases and J 7 bases, leaving 7 bases between the germline ends. The V gene's germline CDR1 is MNHEY and CDR2 SVGEGT. CDR3 DNA sequence: TGTGCCAGCAGTTCGGGGGACGGGGAGCTGTTTTTT. It specifies CASSSGDGELFF.

J is TRBJ2-4 and V is TRBV18; D is uncertain. Trimming shortened V by 8 bases and J by 7 bases, and 9 bases separated the two germline ends. Germline-derived CDR1 and CDR2 are KGHSH and LQKENI. The CDR3 totals 11 residues. CDR3 in DNA: TGTGCCAGCGGTGGGCCCAACATTCAGTACTTC. This gives the protein CASGGPNIQYF. Supplemented by reference TRBV18 and TRBJ2-4, the full variable domain reads NAGVMQNPRHLVRRRGQEARLRCSPMKGHSHVYWYRQLPEEGLKFMVYLQKENIIDESGMPKERFSAEFPKEGPSILRIQQVVRGDSAAYFCASGGPNIQYFGAGTRLSVL.

CDR3 DNA sequence: TGCGCCAGCAGCCATCGACAGGGCTCCTACGAGCAGTACTTC. Translating gives CASSHRQGSYEQYF. The chain joins TRBV5-1 to TRBJ2-7, with 7 bases identical to TRBD1. Germline lookup yields CDR1 SGHRS and CDR2 YFSETQ. Losses at the gene ends were 4 bases for V and 0 bases for J; bases not matched to a gene: 4. The CDR3 is made up of 14 amino acids.